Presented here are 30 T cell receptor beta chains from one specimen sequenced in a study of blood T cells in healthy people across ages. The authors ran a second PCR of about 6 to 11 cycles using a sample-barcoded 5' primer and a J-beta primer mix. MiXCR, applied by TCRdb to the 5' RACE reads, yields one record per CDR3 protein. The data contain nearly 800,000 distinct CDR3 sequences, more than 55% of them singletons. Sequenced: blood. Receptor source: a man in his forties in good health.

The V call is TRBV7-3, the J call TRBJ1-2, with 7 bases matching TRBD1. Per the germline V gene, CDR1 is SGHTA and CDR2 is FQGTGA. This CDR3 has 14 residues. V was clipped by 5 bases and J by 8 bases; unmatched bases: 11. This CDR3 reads CASSVSRTGEGYTF. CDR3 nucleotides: TGTGCCAGCAGCGTGAGCCGAACAGGGGAAGGCTACACCTTC. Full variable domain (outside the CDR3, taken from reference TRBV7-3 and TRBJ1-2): GAGVSQTPSNKVTEKGKYVELRCDPISGHTALYWYRQSLGQGPEFLIYFQGTGAADDSGLPNDRFFAVRPEGSVSTLKIQRTERGDSAVYLCASSVSRTGEGYTFGSGTRLTVV.

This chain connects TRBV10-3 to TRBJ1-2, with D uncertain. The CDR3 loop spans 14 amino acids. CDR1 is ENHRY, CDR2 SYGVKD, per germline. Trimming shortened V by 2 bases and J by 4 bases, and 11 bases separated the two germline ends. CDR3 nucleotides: TGTGCCATCAGTGAGAAGAGGGAAGGCTATGGCTACACCTTC. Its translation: CAISEKREGYGYTF.

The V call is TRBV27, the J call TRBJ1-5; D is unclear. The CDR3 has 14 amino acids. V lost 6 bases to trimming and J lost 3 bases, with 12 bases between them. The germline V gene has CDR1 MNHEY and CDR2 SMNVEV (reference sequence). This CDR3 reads CASRRLYDNQPQHF. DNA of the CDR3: TGTGCCAGCAGGCGGCTCTACGACAATCAGCCCCAGCATTTT.

The CDR3, as DNA: TGCGCCAGCAGCACGGACAGGGTGGACACTGAAGCTTTCTTT. Amino acids: CASSTDRVDTEAFF. This chain uses TRBV5-1 with TRBJ1-1, with TRBD1 identical over 8 bases. V shed 4 bases and J 3 bases; nucleotides not matched to a gene: 5. CDR1 and CDR2 (germline): SGHRS, YFSETQ. The CDR3 is 14 residues long.

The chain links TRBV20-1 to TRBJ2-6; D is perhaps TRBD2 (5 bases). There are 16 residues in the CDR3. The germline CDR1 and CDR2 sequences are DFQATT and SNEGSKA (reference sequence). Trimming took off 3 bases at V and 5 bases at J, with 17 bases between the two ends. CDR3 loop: CSASRAPGVRANVLTF. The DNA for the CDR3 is TGCAGTGCTAGTCGGGCACCCGGGGTTAGGGCCAACGTCCTGACTTTC.

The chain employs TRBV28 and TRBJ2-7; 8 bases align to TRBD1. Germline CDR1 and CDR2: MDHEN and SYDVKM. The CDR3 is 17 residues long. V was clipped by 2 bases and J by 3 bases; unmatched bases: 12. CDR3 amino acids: CASSLPTGALHFYEQYF. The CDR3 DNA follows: TGTGCCAGCAGTTTACCGACAGGGGCCCTCCACTTCTACGAGCAGTACTTC. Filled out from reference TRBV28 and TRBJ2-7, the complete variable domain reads DVKVTQSSRYLVKRTGEKVFLECVQDMDHENMFWYRQDPGLGLRLIYFSYDVKMKEKGDIPEGYSVSREKKERFSLILESASTNQTSMYLCASSLPTGALHFYEQYFGPGTRLTVT.

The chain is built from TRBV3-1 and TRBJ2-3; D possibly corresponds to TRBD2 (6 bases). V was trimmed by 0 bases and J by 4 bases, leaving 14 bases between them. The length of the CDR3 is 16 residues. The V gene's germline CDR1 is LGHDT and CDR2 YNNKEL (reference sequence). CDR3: CASSQDRGRKADTQYF. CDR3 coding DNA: TGTGCCAGCAGCCAAGACAGAGGGAGGAAAGCAGATACGCAGTATTTT.

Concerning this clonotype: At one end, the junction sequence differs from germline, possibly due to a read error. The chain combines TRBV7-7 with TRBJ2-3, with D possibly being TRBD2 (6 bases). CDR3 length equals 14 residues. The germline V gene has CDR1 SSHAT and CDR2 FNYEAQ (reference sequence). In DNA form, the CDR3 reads TGTGCTAGCAGCTTGTCTAGCGGCACAGATACGCAGTATTTT. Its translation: CASSLSSGTDTQYF.

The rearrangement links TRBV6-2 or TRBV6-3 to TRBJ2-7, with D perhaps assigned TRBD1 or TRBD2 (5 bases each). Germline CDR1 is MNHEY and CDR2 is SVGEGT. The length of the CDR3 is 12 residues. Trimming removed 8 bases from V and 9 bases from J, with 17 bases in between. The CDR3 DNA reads TGTGCCAGCGGAAGGCAAGGGGAGAGGCAGTACTTC. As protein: CASGRQGERQYF.

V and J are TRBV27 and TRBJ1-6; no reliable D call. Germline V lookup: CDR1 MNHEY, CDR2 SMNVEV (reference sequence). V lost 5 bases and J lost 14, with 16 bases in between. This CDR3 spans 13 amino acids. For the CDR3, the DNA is TGTGCCAGCAGTCCGCGGCCGGGCGGGGCCCTCCACTTT. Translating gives CASSPRPGGALHF.

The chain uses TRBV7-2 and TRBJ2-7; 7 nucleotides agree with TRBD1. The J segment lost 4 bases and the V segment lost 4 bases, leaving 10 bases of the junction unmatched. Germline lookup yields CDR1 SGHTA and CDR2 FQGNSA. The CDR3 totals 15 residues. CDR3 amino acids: CASSSQQGRFYEQYF. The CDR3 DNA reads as TGTGCCAGCAGCTCCCAACAGGGGCGATTTTACGAGCAGTACTTC.

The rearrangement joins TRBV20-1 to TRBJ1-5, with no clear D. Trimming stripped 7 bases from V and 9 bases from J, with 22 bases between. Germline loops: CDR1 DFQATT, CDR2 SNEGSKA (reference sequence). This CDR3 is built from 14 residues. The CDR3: CSVEEIGEMWPQHF. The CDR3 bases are TGCAGTGTTGAAGAGATCGGGGAAATGTGGCCCCAGCATTTT.

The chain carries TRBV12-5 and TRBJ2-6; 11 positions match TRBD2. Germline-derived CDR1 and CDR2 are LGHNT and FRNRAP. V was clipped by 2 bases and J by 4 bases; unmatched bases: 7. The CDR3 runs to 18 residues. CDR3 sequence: CASGLSLAGGLGANVLTF. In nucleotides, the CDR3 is TGTGCTAGTGGTTTGTCCTTAGCGGGAGGGCTCGGGGCCAACGTCCTGACTTTC.

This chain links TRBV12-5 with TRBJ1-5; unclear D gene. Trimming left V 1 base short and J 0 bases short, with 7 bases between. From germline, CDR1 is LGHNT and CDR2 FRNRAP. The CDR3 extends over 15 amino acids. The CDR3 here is CASGLGEYSNQPQHF. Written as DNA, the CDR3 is TGTGCTAGTGGTTTGGGGGAGTATAGCAATCAGCCCCAGCATTTT. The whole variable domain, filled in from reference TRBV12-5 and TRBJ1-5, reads DARVTQTPRHKVTEMGQEVTMRCQPILGHNTVFWYRQTMMQGLELLAYFRNRAPLDDSGMPKDRFSAEMPDATLATLKIQPSEPRDSAVYFCASGLGEYSNQPQHFGDGTRLSIL.

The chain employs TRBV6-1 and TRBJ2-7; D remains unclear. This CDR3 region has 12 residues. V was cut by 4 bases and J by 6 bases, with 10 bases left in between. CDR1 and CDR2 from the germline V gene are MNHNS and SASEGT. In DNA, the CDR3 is TGTGCCAGCAGTGTGGGCTCATTCGAGCAGTACTTC. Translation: CASSVGSFEQYF.

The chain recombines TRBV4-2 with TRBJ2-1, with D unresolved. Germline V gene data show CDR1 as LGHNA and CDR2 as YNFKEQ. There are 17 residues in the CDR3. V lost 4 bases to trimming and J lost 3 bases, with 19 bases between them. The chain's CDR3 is CASSPTSSGALYNEQFF. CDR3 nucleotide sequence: TGTGCCAGCAGCCCCACCTCATCCGGAGCCCTCTACAATGAGCAGTTCTTC.

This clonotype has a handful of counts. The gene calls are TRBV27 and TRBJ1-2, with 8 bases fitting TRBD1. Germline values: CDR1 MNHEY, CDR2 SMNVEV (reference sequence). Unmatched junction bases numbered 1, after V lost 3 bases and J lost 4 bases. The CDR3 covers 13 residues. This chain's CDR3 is CASSFGQGYGYTF. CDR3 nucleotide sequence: TGTGCCAGCAGTTTTGGACAGGGCTATGGCTACACCTTC.

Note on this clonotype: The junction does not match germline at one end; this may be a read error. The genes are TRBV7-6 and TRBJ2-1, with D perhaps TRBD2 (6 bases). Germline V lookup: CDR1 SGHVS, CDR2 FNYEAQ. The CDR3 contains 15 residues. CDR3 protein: CAGSLAVVSSHEQFF. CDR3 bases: TGTGCCGGCAGCTTAGCGGTGGTTAGCTCCCATGAGCAGTTCTTC.

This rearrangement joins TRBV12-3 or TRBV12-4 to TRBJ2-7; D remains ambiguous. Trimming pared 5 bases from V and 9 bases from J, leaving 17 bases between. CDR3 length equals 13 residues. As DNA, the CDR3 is TGTGCCAGCAGTCACAATGGACGCCTAGGGCAGTACTTC. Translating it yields CASSHNGRLGQYF.

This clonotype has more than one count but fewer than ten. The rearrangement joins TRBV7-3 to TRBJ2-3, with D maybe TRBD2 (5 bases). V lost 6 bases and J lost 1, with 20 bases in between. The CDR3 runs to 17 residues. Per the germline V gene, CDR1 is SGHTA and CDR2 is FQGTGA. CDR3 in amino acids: CASRDLNGVSGTDTQYF. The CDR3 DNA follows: TGTGCCAGCAGGGATCTCAACGGGGTATCCGGCACAGATACGCAGTATTTT.

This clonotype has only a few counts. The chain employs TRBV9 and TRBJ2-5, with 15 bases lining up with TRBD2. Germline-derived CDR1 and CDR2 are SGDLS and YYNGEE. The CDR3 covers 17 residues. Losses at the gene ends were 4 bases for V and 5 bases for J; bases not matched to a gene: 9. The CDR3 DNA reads TGTGCCAGCAGCTTTGGACTAGCGGGAGGGCCTTTGGAGACCCAGTACTTC. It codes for CASSFGLAGGPLETQYF.

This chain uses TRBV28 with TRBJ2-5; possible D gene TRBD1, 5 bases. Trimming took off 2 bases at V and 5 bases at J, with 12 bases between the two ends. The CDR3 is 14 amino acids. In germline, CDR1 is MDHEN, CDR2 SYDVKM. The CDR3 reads CASSLIGVRETQYF. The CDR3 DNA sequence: TGTGCCAGCAGTTTAATAGGGGTACGCGAGACCCAGTACTTC.

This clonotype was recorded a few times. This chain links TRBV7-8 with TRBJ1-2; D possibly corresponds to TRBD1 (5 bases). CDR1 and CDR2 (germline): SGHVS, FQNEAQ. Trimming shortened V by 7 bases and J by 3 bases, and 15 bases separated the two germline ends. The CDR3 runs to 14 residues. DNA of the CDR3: TGTGCCAGCACTTCAGGTCGGGGACACTATGGCTACACCTTC. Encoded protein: CASTSGRGHYGYTF. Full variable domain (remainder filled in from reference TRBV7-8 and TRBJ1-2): GAGVSQSPRYKVAKRGQDVALRCDPISGHVSLFWYQQALGQGPEFLTYFQNEAQLDKSGLPSDRFFAERPEGSVSTLKIQRTQQEDSAVYLCASTSGRGHYGYTFGSGTRLTVV.

For the CDR3, the DNA is TGCGCCAGCAGCCAACCCTCCCGTGGACTTGACACAGATACGCAGTATTTT. Residues: CASSQPSRGLDTDTQYF. The chain carries TRBV4-3 and TRBJ2-3; tentative D call: TRBD2 (5 bases). This CDR3 has 17 amino acids. Germline assignment: CDR1 LGHNA and CDR2 YSLEER. Deletions cut 2 bases from V and 2 bases from J, with 17 bases between.

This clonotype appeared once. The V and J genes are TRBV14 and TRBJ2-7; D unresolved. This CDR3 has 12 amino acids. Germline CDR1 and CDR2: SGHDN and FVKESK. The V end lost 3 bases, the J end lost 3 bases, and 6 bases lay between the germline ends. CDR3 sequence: CASSHVYYEQYF. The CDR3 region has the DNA TGTGCCAGCAGCCATGTATACTACGAGCAGTACTTC.

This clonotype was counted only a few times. CDR3 region: CSVEQGPYEQYF. The DNA for the CDR3 is TGCAGCGTGGAACAGGGGCCCTACGAGCAGTACTTC. V usage is TRBV29-1 and J usage is TRBJ2-7, with 7 nucleotides matching TRBD1. CDR3 length equals 12 residues. The trim removed 6 bases at V and 2 bases at J, leaving 4 bases unmatched. Germline loops: CDR1 SQVTM, CDR2 ANQGSEA.

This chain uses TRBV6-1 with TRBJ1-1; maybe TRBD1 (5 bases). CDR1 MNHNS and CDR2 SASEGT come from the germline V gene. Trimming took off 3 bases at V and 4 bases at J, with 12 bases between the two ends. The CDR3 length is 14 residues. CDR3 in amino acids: CASSDSGGFTEAFF. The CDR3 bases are TGTGCCAGCAGTGACTCTGGGGGGTTCACTGAAGCTTTCTTT.

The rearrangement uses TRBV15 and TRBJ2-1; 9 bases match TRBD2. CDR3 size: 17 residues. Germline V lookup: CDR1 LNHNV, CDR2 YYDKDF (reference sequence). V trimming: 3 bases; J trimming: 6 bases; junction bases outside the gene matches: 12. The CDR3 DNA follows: TGTGCCACCAGCAGGGCGGTTGGGACTAGCCTTGGCAATGAGCAGTTCTTC. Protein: CATSRAVGTSLGNEQFF.

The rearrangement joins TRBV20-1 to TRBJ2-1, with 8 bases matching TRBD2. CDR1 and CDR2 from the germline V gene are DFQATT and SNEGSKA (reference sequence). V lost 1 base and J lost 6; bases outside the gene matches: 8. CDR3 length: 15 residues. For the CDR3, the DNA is TGCAGTGCTAGAGTGGCGGTAGCGGGGATCAATGAGCAGTTCTTC. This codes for CSARVAVAGINEQFF.

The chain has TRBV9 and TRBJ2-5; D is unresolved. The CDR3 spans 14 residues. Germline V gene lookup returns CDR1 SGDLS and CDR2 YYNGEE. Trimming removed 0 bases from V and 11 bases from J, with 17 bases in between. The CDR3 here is CASSVEYGVGEQYF. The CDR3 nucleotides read TGTGCCAGCAGCGTAGAATACGGTGTCGGTGAGCAGTACTTC.